The 12 T cell receptor beta chains below were found in one sample sequenced in a study of OX40 agonist ivuxolimab in advanced cancers. Profiling relied on immunoSEQ multiplex PCR, and the TCRdb table lists in-frame clones only, not all of them. The table includes about 76,000 clones, around nine tenths detected once. The sequencing here drew on CD4+ or CD8+ T cells sorted from blood, taken in a trial of the OX40 agonist ivuxolimab. These receptors were obtained from an adult with an advanced solid tumor such as melanoma, head and neck, liver or kidney cancer.

This rearrangement joins TRBV10-2 to TRBJ1-2; D might be TRBD1 (6 bases). Per germline, CDR1 WSHSY and CDR2 SAAADI. The CDR3 spans 14 residues. The ends were cut back, 0 bases at V and 3 bases at J, with 8 bases in the middle. This CDR3 is CASSESGGDYGYTF. The CDR3 DNA is TGCGCCAGCAGTGAGTCGGGGGGCGACTATGGCTACACCTTC.

CDR3 sequence reads: CASSTRDRAYNEQYF. The CDR3 nucleotides are TGTGCCAGCAGCACAAGGGACAGGGCATATAACGAGCAGTACTTC. V usage is TRBV5-4 and J usage is TRBJ2-7; TRBD1 aligns across 9 bases. The V gene end was trimmed by 4 bases and the J gene end by 5 bases; junction bases not matched to a gene: 10. The CDR3 totals 15 residues. Germline V gene data show CDR1 as SGHNT and CDR2 as YYREEE (reference sequence). Combining the CDR3 with reference TRBV5-4 and TRBJ2-7 gives the whole variable domain ETGVTQSPTHLIKTRGQQVTLRCSSQSGHNTVSWYQQALGQGPQFIFQYYREEENGRGNFPPRFSGLQFPNYSSELNVNALELDDSALYLCASSTRDRAYNEQYFGPGTRLTVT.

The chain uses TRBV29-1 and TRBJ2-7; TRBD2 agrees at 7 bases. This CDR3 is 13 amino acids long. V was pared by 5 bases and J by 6 bases, with 10 bases of the junction left unmatched. Germline V gene lookup returns CDR1 SQVTM and CDR2 ANQGSEA. The CDR3 DNA sequence: TGCAGCGTTCTCGGCGGGAGCACCGGCGAGCAGTACTTC. Residues: CSVLGGSTGEQYF.

This clone was seen only once. The V gene is TRBV6-6, the J gene TRBJ2-7; 7 nucleotides match TRBD1. The germline V gene encodes CDR1 MNHNY and CDR2 SVGAGI (reference sequence). The V segment lost 2 bases and the J segment 0 bases; nucleotides outside the gene matches: 4. The CDR3 consists of 15 residues. The CDR3 is CASSYPGGFSYEQYF. CDR3 in DNA: TGTGCCAGCAGTTACCCAGGGGGTTTCTCCTACGAGCAGTACTTC.

The genes are TRBV10-1 and TRBJ2-7, with 9 bases identical to TRBD2. Trimming cost V 3 bases and J 5 bases; bases outside gene matches: 11. The CDR3 is 16 amino acids. CDR1 and CDR2 (germline): WNHNN, SYGVQD (reference sequence). The CDR3 DNA is TGCGCCAGCAGTGATAGCGGGAGTTACCCCCTCGACGAGCAGTACTTC. It translates to CASSDSGSYPLDEQYF.

The chain carries TRBV4-2 and TRBJ1-6, with D hard to call. V was pared by 1 base and J by 6 bases, with 19 bases between. Per the germline V gene, CDR1 is LGHNA and CDR2 is YNFKEQ. The CDR3 is 18 residues long. CDR3 in DNA: TGTGCCAGCAGCCAAGCTTTCTATGCGTTCTCCACTAATTCACCCCTCCACTTT. Translation: CASSQAFYAFSTNSPLHF.

The chain couples TRBV19 to TRBJ1-6; maybe TRBD1 (5 bases). Per germline, CDR1 LNHDA and CDR2 SQIVND (reference sequence). The CDR3 length is 14 residues. Trimming shortened V by 5 bases and J by 10 bases, and 15 bases separated the two germline ends. CDR3 coding DNA: TGTGCCAGTAGTCGGGGGATGGCGCAATCACCCCTCCACTTT. Residues: CASSRGMAQSPLHF.

This rearrangement joins TRBV30 to TRBJ2-1, with D possibly matching TRBD2 (6 bases). Germline V gene sequence: CDR1 GTSNPN, CDR2 SVGIG (reference sequence). V dropped 0 bases and J dropped 9 bases, with 15 bases sitting between them. The CDR3 has 14 amino acids. The CDR3 protein is CAWSVVAGNAEQFF. The CDR3 nucleotides are TGTGCCTGGAGTGTAGTTGCGGGAAATGCTGAGCAGTTCTTC.

In this sample, this clone turned up once. The gene calls are TRBV11-2 and TRBJ1-5; D gene uncertain. Germline V lookup: CDR1 SGHAT, CDR2 FQNNGV. The CDR3 spans 14 residues. V lost 1 base, J lost 1 base, and 5 bases lay in between. CDR3 amino acids: CASSLGRSNQPQHF. The DNA of the CDR3 is TGTGCCAGCAGCTTAGGCAGGAGCAATCAGCCCCAGCATTTT.

The V and J genes are TRBV11-1 and TRBJ2-7; D may be TRBD1 (6 bases). Trimming removed 3 bases at V and 5 bases at J, with 14 bases between. From germline, CDR1 is SGHAT and CDR2 FQDESV (reference sequence). The CDR3 totals 14 residues. CDR3 sequence: CASSFVQGVDEQYF. In DNA, the CDR3 is TGTGCCAGCAGCTTCGTACAGGGCGTCGACGAGCAGTACTTC.

This clone came up once. This sequence joins TRBV10-3 and TRBJ2-3; 8 bases match TRBD1. V trimming: 4 bases; J trimming: 6 bases; junction bases outside the gene matches: 6. The CDR3 is made up of 14 amino acids. Germline CDR1 reads ENHRY; CDR2 reads SYGVKD. CDR3 region: CAISGTGLLDTQYF. The CDR3, as DNA: TGTGCCATCAGTGGGACAGGGCTATTGGATACGCAGTATTTT.

This sequence joins TRBV27 and TRBJ2-1; the D is unclear. Trimming removed 3 bases from V and 7 bases from J, with 10 bases in between. Germline V gene sequence: CDR1 MNHEY, CDR2 SMNVEV (reference sequence). CDR3 length: 13 amino acids. The CDR3 region is CASSFTRLNEQFF. The DNA for the CDR3 is TGTGCCAGCAGTTTTACCAGGCTGAATGAGCAGTTCTTC.